This note documents a single T cell receptor beta chain sequence. Its specificity is not known. Measured with immunoSEQ multiplex PCR; TCRdb has only the in-frame clones, and not every one. The table records about 580,000 clones, about 98% of them present only once. These data are taken from a study of shared clonotypes between healthy human individuals. Study summary: The donors, two women and a few men, were aged 18 to 49. Whole-study results and caveats: Researchers found naive subsets generally carried larger estimated richness than memory subsets.

The CDR3 runs 16 residues. Germline lookup yields CDR1 SNHLY and CDR2 FYNNEI. V lost 1 base and J lost 0, with 7 bases in between. CD45RO-negative, CCR7-selected cells formed the naive CD8 fraction, which excluded terminally differentiated effector memory CD45RA+ cells. Material: naive CD8+ T cells sorted from blood. This clonotype originated in a man younger than 45 in good health. This chain joins TRBV2 and TRBJ2-6; D uncertain. The CDR3 DNA sequence: TGTGCCAGCAGTGAAGGGGCAGTCTCTGGGGCCAACGTCCTGACTTTC. It encodes CASSEGAVSGANVLTF.